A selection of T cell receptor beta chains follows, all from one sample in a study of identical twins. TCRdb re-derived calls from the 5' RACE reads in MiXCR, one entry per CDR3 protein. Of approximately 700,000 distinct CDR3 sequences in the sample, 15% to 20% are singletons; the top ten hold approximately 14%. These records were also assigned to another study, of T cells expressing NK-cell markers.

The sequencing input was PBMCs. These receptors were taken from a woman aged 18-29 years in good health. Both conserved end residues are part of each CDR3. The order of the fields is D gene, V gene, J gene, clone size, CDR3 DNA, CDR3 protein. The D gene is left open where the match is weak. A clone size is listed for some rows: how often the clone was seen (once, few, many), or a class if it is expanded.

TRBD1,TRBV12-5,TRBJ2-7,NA,TGTGCTAGTGGCTACCCCGGGACAGGGGGATCCTACGAGCAGTACTTC,CASGYPGTGGSYEQYF
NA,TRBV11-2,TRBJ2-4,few,TGTGCCAGCAGCTTAAGTCCATTACTAGCCAAAAACATTCAGTACTTC,CASSLSPLLAKNIQYF
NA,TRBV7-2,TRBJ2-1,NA,TGTGCCAGCAGTAAAAGGAGCTCCTACAATGAGCAGTTCTTC,CASSKRSSYNEQFF
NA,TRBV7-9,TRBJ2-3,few,TGTGCCAGCAGCCCAGGGCCCGGGAGAAGGACAGATACGCAGTATTTT,CASSPGPGRRTDTQYF
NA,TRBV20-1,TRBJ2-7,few,TGCAGTGCTAGTAATCAGGGGAGAACCTACGAGCAGTACTTC,CSASNQGRTYEQYF
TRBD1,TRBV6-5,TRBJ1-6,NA,TGTGCCAGCAGTTACGATTCCGACAGGGTTGTTTCACCCCTCCACTTT,CASSYDSDRVVSPLHF
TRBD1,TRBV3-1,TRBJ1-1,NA,TGTGCCAGCAGCGTCCAACCGGGACAGGGAGGGGACACTGAAGCTTTCTTT,CASSVQPGQGGDTEAFF
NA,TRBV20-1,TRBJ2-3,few,TGCAGTGCTAGCTGGACCCAGCGGGCGTCAGATACGCAGTATTTT,CSASWTQRASDTQYF
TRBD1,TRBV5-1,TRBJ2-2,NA,TGCGCCAGCAGCTCAGTACAGGGGACCGGGGAGCTGTTTTTT,CASSSVQGTGELFF
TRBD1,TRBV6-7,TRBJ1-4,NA,TGTGCCAGGGCGCCGGGGACAGGGGTTGAAAAACTGTTTTTT,CARAPGTGVEKLFF
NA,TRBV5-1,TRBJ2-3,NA,TGCGCCAGCAGCCCTTTGAAGGGGGGGATGTCCGATACGCAGTATTTT,CASSPLKGGMSDTQYF
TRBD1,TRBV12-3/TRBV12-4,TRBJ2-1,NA,TGTGCCAGCAGAAGGACAGGCTTCAATGAGCAGTTCTTC,CASRRTGFNEQFF
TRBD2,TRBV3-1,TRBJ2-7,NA,TGTGCCAGCAGCCAAATAGCGGGAGGAAACGAGCAGTACTTC,CASSQIAGGNEQYF
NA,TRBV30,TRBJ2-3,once,TGTGCCTGGAGCAGGGGTGGAGATACGCAGTATTTT,CAWSRGGDTQYF
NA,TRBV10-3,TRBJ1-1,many,TGTGCCATCAGTGAGAGGGCAGGACACGGGGTGAACACTGAAGCTTTCTTT,CAISERAGHGVNTEAFF
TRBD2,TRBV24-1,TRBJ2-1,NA,TGTGCCACCAGTGATGCCAGCGGGAGTTCCTACAATGAGCAGTTCTTC,CATSDASGSSYNEQFF
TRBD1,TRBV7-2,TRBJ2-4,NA,TGTGCCAGCAGCCGAAGGGGGCAGGGGGCGGTCAAAAACATTCAGTACTTC,CASSRRGQGAVKNIQYF
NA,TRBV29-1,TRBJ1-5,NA,TGCAGCGTTTGTAATGGGGGCAATCAGCCCCAGCATTTT,CSVCNGGNQPQHF
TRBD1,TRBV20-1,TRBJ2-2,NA,TGCAGTGCTAGTTACCGGGACAGGGGGATCGGCGGGGAGCTGTTTTTT,CSASYRDRGIGGELFF